The clone carrying this T cell receptor beta chain was detected only a few times. Its cognate antigen is unknown. This CDR3 is built from 15 residues. Trimming stripped 3 bases from V and 0 bases from J, with 9 bases between. Germline-derived CDR1 and CDR2 are KGHSH and LQKENI. The record originates from a study of HIV-infected patients and healthy controls. Notes on the study in general: Healthy controls shared more CDR3 sequences between individuals than HIV-infected patients did.

Alpha and beta constant-region primers primed reverse transcription of around 0.5 ug RNA. Using multiplexing indices, alpha and beta chain libraries were generated apart by chain-specific third strand synthesis. TCRdb independently ran MiXCR on the 5' RACE reads; one entry per CDR3 protein. The sample carries about 10,000 distinct CDR3 sequences, around 5.9% recorded once. Follow-up blood was drawn about 14 weeks, roughly three months, after antiretroviral therapy began. The repertoire came from unfractionated whole blood and reflected all unsorted peripheral T cells. Sequenced material: blood, taken during antiretroviral therapy. The sequence came from an adult with HIV infection. The donor label of this sample is uncertain. The rearrangement links TRBV18 to TRBJ1-3; no definite D call. CDR3 DNA: TGTGCCAGCTCACCGCCGACAAACTCTGGAAACACCATATATTTT. Encoded protein: CASSPPTNSGNTIYF.